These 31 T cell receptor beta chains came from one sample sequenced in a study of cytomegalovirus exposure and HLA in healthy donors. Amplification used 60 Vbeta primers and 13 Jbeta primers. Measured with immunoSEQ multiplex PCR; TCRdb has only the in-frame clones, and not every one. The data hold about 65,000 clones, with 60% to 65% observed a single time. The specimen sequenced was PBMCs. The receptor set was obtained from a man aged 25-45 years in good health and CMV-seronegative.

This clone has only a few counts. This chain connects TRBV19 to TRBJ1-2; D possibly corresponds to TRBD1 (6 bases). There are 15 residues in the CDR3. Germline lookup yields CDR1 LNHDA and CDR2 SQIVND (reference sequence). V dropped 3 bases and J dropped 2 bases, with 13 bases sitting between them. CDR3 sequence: CASSIRTASNYGYTF. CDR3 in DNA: TGTGCCAGTAGTATCCGGACAGCCTCCAACTATGGCTACACCTTC.

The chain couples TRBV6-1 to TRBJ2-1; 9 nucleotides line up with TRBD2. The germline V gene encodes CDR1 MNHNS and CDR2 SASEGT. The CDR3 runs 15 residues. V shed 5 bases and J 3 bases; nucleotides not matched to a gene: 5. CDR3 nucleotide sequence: TGTGCCAGCAGTCCCGGGACTAGCTTCTACAATGAGCAGTTCTTC. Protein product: CASSPGTSFYNEQFF.

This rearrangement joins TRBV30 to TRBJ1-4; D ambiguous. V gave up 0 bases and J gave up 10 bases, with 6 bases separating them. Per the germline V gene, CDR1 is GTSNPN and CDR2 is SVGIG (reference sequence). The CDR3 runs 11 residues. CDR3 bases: TGTGCCTGGAGTGTGGCGGTAAAACTGTTTTTT. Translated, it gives CAWSVAVKLFF.

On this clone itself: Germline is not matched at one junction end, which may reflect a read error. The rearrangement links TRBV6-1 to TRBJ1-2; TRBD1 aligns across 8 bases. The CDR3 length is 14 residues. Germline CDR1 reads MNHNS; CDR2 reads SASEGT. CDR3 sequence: CASSETWRGDRTYF. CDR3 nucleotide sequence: TGTGCCAGCAGTGAAACTTGGAGGGGGGACAGGACGTACTTC.

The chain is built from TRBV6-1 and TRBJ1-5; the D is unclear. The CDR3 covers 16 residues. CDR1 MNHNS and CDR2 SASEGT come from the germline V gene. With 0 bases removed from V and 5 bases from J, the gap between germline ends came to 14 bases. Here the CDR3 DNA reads TGTGCCAGCAGTGAAGCGCTAACGGGTTCTGATCAGCCCCAGCATTTT. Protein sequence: CASSEALTGSDQPQHF.

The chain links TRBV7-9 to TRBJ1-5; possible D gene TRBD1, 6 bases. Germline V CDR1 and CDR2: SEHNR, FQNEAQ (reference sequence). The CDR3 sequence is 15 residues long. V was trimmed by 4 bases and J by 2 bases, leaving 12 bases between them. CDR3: CASSSEGHGNQPQHF. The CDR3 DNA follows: TGTGCCAGCAGCTCTGAGGGACACGGCAATCAGCCCCAGCATTTT. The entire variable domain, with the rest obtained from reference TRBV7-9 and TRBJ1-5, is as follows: DTGVSQNPRHKITKRGQNVTFRCDPISEHNRLYWYRQTLGQGPEFLTYFQNEAQLEKSRLLSDRFSAERPKGSFSTLEIQRTEQGDSAMYLCASSSEGHGNQPQHFGDGTRLSIL.

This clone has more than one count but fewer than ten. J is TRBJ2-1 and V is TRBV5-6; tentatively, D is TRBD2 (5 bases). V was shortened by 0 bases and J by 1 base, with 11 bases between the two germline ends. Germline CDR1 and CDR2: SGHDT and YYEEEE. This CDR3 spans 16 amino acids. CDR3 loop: CASSLVWRASYNEQFF. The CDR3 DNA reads TGTGCCAGCAGCTTGGTGTGGCGGGCATCCTACAATGAGCAGTTCTTC.

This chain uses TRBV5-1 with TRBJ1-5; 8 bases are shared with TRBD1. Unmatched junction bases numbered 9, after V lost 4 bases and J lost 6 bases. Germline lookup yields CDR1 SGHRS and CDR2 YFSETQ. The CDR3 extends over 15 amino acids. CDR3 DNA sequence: TGCGCCAGCAGCCTGGACAGGGAGATAAGTCAGCCCCAGCATTTT. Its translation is CASSLDREISQPQHF.

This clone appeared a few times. The CDR3 DNA reads TGCGCCAGCAGCTTGGACCAGGGTTCTAATGAAAAACTGTTTTTT. This gives the protein CASSLDQGSNEKLFF. This chain links TRBV5-1 with TRBJ1-4; D may be TRBD1 (5 bases). The germline V gene has CDR1 SGHRS and CDR2 YFSETQ. Trimming cost V 0 bases and J 3 bases, with 9 bases left between them. The CDR3 runs 15 residues.

The chain's CDR3 is CASIFTGTYEQYF. The DNA of the CDR3 is TGTGCCAGCATCTTTACAGGGACCTACGAGCAGTACTTC. The rearrangement uses TRBV6-1 and TRBJ2-7, with a possible D match to TRBD1 (6 bases). The CDR3 loop spans 13 amino acids. Trimming removed 7 bases from V and 2 bases from J, with 12 bases in between. The germline V gene has CDR1 MNHNS and CDR2 SASEGT.

The CDR3 reads CASSHDRGNEQFF. The CDR3 coding sequence is TGTGCCAGCAGTCACGACAGGGGCAATGAGCAGTTCTTC. V is TRBV27 and J is TRBJ2-1; 8 bases agree with TRBD1. The CDR3 loop spans 13 amino acids. Trimming at V came to 5 bases and at J to 6 bases, leaving 3 bases not matched to a gene. Germline V gene lookup returns CDR1 MNHEY and CDR2 SMNVEV (reference sequence).

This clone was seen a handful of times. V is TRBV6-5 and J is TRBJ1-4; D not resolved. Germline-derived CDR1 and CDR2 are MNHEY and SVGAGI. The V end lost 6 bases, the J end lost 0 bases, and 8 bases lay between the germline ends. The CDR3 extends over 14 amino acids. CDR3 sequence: CASREIATNEKLFF. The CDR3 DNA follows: TGTGCCAGCAGAGAGATTGCAACTAATGAAAAACTGTTTTTT.

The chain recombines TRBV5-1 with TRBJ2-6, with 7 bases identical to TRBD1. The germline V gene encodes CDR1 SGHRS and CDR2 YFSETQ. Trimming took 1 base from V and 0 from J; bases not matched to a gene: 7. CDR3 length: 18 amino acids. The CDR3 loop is CASSLSGTAYSGANVLTF. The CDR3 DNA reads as TGCGCCAGCAGCTTGTCCGGGACAGCCTACTCTGGGGCCAACGTCCTGACTTTC.

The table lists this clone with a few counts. CDR3 DNA: TGTGCCAGCAGCCTGGGACTAGGCGCTACCAATGAGCAGTTCTTC. Translated: CASSLGLGATNEQFF. This chain connects TRBV4-2 to TRBJ2-1; 8 bases are a match to TRBD2. The germline V gene has CDR1 LGHNA and CDR2 YNFKEQ. The CDR3 is 15 amino acids. V was pared by 4 bases and J by 6 bases, with 8 bases of the junction left unmatched.

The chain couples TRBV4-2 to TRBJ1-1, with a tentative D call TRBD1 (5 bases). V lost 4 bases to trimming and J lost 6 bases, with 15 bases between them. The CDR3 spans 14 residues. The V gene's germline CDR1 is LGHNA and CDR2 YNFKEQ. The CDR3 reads CASSLGVIKAEAFF. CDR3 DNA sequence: TGTGCCAGCAGCCTAGGGGTTATTAAGGCTGAAGCTTTCTTT.

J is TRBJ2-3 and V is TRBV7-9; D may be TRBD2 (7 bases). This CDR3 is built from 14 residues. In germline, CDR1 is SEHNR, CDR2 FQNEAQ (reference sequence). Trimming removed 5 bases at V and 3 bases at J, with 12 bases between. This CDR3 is CASSPGGPTDTQYF. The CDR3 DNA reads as TGTGCCAGCAGCCCGGGGGGCCCTACAGATACGCAGTATTTT.

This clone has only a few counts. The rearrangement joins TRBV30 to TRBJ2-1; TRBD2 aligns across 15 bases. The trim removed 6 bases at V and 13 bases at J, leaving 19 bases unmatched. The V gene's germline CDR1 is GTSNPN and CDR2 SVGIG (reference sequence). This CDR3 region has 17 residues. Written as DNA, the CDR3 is TGTGCCTGTCCTTTTAGTAAGGGACTAGCGGGGGGTCCCTACCAGTTCTTC. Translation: CACPFSKGLAGGPYQFF.

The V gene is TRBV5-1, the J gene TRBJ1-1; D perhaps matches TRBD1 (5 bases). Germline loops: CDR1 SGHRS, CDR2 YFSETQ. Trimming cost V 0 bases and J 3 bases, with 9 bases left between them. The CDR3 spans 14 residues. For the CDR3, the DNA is TGCGCCAGCAGCTTGGCGGGGGTCTACACTGAAGCTTTCTTT. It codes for CASSLAGVYTEAFF.

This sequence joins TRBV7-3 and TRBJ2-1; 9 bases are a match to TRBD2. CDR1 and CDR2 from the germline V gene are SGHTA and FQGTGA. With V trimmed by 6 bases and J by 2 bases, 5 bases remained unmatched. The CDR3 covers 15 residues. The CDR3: CASRQSGGPYNEQFF. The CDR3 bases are TGTGCCAGCAGACAAAGCGGGGGGCCCTACAATGAGCAGTTCTTC.

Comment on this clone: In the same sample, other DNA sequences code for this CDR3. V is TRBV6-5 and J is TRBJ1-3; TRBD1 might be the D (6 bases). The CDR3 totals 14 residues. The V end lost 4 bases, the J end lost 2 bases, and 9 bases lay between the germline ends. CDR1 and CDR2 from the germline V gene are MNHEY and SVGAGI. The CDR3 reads CASSSRGTGNTIYF. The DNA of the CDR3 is TGTGCCAGCAGTTCCAGGGGCACTGGAAACACCATATATTTT.

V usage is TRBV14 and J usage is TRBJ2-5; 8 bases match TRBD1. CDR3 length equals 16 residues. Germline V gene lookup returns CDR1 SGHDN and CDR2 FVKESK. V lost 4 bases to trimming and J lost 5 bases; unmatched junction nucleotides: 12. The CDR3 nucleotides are TGTGCCAGCAGCCTAGGCCAGGGGGCATTTGGCGAGACCCAGTACTTC. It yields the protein CASSLGQGAFGETQYF.

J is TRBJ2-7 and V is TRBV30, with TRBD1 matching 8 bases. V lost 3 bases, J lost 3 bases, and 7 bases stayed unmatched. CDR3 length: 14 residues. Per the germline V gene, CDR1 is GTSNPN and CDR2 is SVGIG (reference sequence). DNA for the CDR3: TGTGCCTGGAGCAACTCCGGGACAGGCTACGAGCAGTACTTC. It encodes CAWSNSGTGYEQYF.

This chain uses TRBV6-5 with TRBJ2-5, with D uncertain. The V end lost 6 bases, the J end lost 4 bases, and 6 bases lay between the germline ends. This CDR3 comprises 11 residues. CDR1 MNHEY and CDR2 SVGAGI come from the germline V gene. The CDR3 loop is CASSSLETQYF. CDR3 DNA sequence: TGTGCCAGCAGCTCCCTAGAGACCCAGTACTTC.

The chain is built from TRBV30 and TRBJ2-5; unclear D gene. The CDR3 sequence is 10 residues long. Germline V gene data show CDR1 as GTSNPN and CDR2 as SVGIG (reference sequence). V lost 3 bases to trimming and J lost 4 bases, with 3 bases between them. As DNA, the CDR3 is TGTGCCTGGAGCCTAGAGACCCAGTACTTC. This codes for CAWSLETQYF.

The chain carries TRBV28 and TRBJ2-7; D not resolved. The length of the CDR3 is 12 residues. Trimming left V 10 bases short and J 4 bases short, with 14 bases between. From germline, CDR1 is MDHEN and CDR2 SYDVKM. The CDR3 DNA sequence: TGTGCCACTTCCCAGGCGCTATACGAGCAGTACTTC. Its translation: CATSQALYEQYF.

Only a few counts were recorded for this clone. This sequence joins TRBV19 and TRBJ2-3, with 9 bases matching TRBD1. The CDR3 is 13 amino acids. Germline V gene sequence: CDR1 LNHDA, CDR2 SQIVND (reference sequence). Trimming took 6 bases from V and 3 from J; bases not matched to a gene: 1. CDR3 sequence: CASRGTGTDTQYF. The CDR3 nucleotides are TGTGCCAGTAGGGGGACAGGGACAGATACGCAGTATTTT.

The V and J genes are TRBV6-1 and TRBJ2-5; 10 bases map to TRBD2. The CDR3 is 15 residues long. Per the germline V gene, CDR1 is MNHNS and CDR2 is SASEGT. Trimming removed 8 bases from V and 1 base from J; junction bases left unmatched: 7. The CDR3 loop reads CASGSGGAIQETQYF. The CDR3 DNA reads TGTGCCAGCGGCAGCGGGGGGGCCATCCAAGAGACCCAGTACTTC.

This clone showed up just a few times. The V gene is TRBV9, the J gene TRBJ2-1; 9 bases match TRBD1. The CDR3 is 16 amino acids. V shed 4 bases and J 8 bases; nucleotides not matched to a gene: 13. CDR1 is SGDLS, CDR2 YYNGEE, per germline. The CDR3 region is CASSPRDREIFDEQFF. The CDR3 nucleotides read TGTGCCAGCAGCCCCCGGGACAGGGAGATTTTCGATGAGCAGTTCTTC.

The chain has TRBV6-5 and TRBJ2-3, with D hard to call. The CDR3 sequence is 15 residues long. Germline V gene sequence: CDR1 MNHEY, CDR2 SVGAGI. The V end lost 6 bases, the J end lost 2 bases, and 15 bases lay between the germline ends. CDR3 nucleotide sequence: TGTGCCAGCAGCGACACCACCCTATTCACAGATACGCAGTATTTT. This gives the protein CASSDTTLFTDTQYF.

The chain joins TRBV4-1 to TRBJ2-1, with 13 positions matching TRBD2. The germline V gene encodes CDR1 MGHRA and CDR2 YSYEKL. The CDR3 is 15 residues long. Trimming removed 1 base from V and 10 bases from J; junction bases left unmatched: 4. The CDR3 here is CASSQGLAGGGEQFF. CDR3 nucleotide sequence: TGCGCCAGCAGCCAAGGACTAGCGGGGGGTGGGGAGCAGTTCTTC.

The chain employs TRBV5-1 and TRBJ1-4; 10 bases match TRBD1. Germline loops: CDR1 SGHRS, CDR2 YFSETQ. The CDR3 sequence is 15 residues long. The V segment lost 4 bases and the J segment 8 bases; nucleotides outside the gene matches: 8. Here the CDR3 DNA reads TGCGCCAGCAGCCCCGGGACAGGGGTTCGCGAAAAACTGTTTTTT. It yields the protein CASSPGTGVREKLFF.